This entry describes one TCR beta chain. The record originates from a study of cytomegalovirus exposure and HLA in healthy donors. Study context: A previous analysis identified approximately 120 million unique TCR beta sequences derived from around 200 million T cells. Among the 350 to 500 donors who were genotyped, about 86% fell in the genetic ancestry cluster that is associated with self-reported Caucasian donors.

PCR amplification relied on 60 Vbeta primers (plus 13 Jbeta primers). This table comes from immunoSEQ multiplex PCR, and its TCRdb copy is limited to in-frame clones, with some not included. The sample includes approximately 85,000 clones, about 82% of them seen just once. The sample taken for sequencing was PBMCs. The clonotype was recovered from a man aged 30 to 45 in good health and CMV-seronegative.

The chain's CDR3 is CASSELKGAGELFF. DNA of the CDR3: TGTGCCAGCAGTGAGTTGAAGGGGGCCGGGGAGCTGTTTTTT. The chain has TRBV2 and TRBJ2-2, with D maybe TRBD1 (6 bases). Germline CDR1 is SNHLY and CDR2 is FYNNEI. This CDR3 spans 14 amino acids. Trimming cost V 3 bases and J 6 bases, with 11 bases left between them.